This T cell receptor beta chain was sequenced for a study of cytomegalovirus exposure and HLA in healthy donors. This clone has at least ten counts. Germline CDR1 reads SGHRS; CDR2 reads YFSETQ. V shed 0 bases and J 3 bases; nucleotides not matched to a gene: 8. This CDR3 contains 17 residues. Amplification used 60 Vbeta primers and 13 Jbeta primers. Repertoires were generated with immunoSEQ multiplex PCR, while TCRdb's copy carries only in-frame clones and drops some. The sample records some 120,000 clones, more than 65% being singletons. The chain employs TRBV5-1 and TRBJ2-2; 7 bases are shared with TRBD1. The sequence was collected from a middle-aged woman in good health and CMV-seropositive. The source material was PBMCs. This CDR3 reads CASSLEGGLVYTGELFF. The CDR3 coding sequence is TGCGCCAGCAGCTTGGAAGGGGGCTTAGTTTACACCGGGGAGCTGTTTTTT.